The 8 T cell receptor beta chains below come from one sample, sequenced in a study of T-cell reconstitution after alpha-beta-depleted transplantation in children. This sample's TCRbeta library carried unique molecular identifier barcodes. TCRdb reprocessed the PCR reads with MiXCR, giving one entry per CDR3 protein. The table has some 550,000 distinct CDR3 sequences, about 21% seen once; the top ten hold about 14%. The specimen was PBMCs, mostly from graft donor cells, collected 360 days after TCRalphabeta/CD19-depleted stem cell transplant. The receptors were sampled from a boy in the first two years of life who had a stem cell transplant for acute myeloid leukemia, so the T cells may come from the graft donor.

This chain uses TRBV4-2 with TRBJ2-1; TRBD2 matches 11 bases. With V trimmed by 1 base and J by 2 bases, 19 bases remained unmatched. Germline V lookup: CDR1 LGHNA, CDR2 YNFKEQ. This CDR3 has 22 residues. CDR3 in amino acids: CASSQAPATSGVYNPTYNEQFF. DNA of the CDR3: TGTGCCAGCAGCCAAGCCCCCGCGACTAGCGGGGTATACAACCCAACCTACAATGAGCAGTTCTTC.

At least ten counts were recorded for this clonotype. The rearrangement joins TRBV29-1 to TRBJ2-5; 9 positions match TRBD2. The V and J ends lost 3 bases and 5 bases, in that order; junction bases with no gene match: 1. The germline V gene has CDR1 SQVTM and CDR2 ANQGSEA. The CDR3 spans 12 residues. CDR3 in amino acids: CSVDTSGETQYF. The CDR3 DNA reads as TGCAGCGTTGATACTAGCGGGGAGACCCAGTACTTC. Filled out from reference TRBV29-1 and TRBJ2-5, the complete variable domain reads SAVISQKPSRDICQRGTSLTIQCQVDSQVTMMFWYRQQPGQSLTLIATANQGSEATYESGFVIDKFPISRPNLTFSTLTVSNMSPEDSSIYLCSVDTSGETQYFGPGTRLLVL.

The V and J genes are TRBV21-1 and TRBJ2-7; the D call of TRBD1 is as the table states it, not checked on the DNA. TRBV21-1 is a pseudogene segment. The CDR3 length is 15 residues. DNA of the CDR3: TGTGCCAGCAGCAAAGTTAAGGGACAAAGCAACGAGCAGTACGTC. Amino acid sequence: CASSKVKGQSNEQYV.

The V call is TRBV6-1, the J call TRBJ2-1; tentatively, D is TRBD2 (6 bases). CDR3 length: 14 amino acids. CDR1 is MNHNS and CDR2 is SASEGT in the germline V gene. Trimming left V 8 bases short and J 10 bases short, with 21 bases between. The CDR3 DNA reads TGTGCCAGCTCCCCCTCTCGGGGGTTAGTGGAGCAGTTCTTC. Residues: CASSPSRGLVEQFF.

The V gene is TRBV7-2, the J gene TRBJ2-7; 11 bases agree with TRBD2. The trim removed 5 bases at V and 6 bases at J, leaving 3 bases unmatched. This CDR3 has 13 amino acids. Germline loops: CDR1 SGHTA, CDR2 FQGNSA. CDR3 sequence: CASSVLAGVEQYF. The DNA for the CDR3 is TGTGCCAGCAGCGTACTAGCGGGGGTCGAGCAGTACTTC. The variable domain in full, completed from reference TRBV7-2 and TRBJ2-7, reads GAGVSQSPSNKVTEKGKDVELRCDPISGHTALYWYRQSLGQGLEFLIYFQGNSAPDKSGLPSDRFSAERTGGSVSTLTIQRTQQEDSAVYLCASSVLAGVEQYFGPGTRLTVT.

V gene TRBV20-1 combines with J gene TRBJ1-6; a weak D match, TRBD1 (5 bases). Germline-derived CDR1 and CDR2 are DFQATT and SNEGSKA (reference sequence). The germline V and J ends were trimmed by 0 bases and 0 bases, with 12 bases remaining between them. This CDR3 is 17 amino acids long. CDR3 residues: CSARDRDGSSYNSPLHF. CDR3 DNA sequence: TGCAGTGCTAGAGACAGGGATGGGAGCTCCTATAATTCACCCCTCCACTTT.

The CDR3 region is CASSHLLRDPGANVLTF. The CDR3 region has the DNA TGCGCCAGCAGCCATCTTCTCCGGGACCCTGGGGCCAACGTCCTGACTTTC. The V and J genes are TRBV4-3 and TRBJ2-6, with D perhaps given as TRBD1 or TRBD2 (5 bases each). In germline, CDR1 is LGHNA, CDR2 YSLEER. CDR3 length: 17 residues. Trimming took off 3 bases at V and 2 bases at J, with 14 bases between the two ends.

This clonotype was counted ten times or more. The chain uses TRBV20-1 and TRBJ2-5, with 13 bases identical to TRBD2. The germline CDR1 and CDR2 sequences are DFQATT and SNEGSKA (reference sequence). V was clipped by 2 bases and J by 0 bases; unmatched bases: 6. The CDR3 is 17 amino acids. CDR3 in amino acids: CSARRLAGGQYQETQYF. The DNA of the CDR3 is TGCAGTGCTAGAAGACTAGCGGGGGGACAGTACCAAGAGACCCAGTACTTC.